The rows below give T cell receptor beta chains drawn from one sample of a study of technical replicates of blood from several donors. Sequencing used immunoSEQ multiplex PCR; TCRdb keeps in-frame clones, though not all of them. The sample lists about 95,000 clones; approximately 96% were seen once. Sample: T cells isolated from PBMCs. The receptors come from a human donor in good health. CDR3s leave out the opening cysteine and the closing phenylalanine or tryptophan. Each record gives: J gene, V gene, D gene, CDR3 protein. A D gene is named only where the DNA matches it firmly.

TRBJ2-2,TRBV6-1,NA,ASSELGPNTGELF
TRBJ2-1,TRBV10-3,TRBD2,AISEPFGSGSPNYNEQF
TRBJ1-3,TRBV6-6,NA,ASSSFRVSSGNTIY
TRBJ2-5,TRBV29-1,TRBD2,SVPGTSGISETQY
TRBJ2-1,TRBV4-1,NA,ASSPRRANYNEQF
TRBJ2-7,TRBV15,NA,ATSRDGFGDEQY
TRBJ2-7,TRBV2,NA,ASSVQASYEQY
TRBJ1-2,TRBV4-1,NA,ASSQEGREGYGYT
TRBJ1-3,TRBV5-6,NA,ASSLTRDLGGNTIY
TRBJ2-7,TRBV5-1,NA,ASSLDQEGQY
TRBJ2-1,TRBV6-5,NA,ASSSDLSSYNEQF
TRBJ1-5,TRBV19,NA,ASSATSNQPQH
TRBJ1-5,TRBV11-3,TRBD1,ASSMGTAQPQH
TRBJ1-3,TRBV6-5,NA,ASSRTGKTGNTIY
TRBJ2-7,TRBV4-3,TRBD1,ASSQAFRGPWEQY
TRBJ2-5,TRBV7-2,NA,ASSPEGQETQY
TRBJ1-2,TRBV19,NA,ASSIGDTNYGYT
TRBJ2-3,TRBV2,NA,ASSLAGTLTDTQY
TRBJ1-4,TRBV7-6,TRBD1,ASSKTGNEKLF
TRBJ2-5,TRBV5-1,NA,ASSQLTQEETQY
TRBJ2-1,TRBV2,TRBD2,AGTSGYEQF
TRBJ2-7,TRBV6-4,TRBD2,ASSDSGLAGVTEQY
TRBJ2-2,TRBV7-2,NA,ASSRANTGELF
TRBJ1-1,TRBV6-5,NA,ASRGGTEAF
TRBJ2-3,TRBV4-2,NA,ASSQVGKRITDTQY
TRBJ1-1,TRBV27,NA,ASSSSGVNTEAF
TRBJ2-7,TRBV30,NA,AWSVSSLYEQY
TRBJ1-5,TRBV28,TRBD1,ASSQGQGLQPQH
TRBJ2-7,TRBV27,TRBD2,ASTLAGGPGEQY
TRBJ1-2,TRBV5-5,TRBD1,ASSLTGENYGYT
TRBJ2-5,TRBV7-9,NA,ASSGGLNRRGETQY
TRBJ1-2,TRBV11-1,NA,ASGSGQTVYGYT
TRBJ2-1,TRBV9,TRBD2,ASSVGRTSGRGDSSYNEQF
TRBJ2-7,TRBV2,NA,ASSEIQGSHEQY
TRBJ1-3,TRBV6-5,NA,ASRSRQLAGNTIY
TRBJ2-1,TRBV28,NA,ASSSSDEQF
TRBJ2-3,TRBV11-2,TRBD2,ASSSGLAGAADTQY
TRBJ2-5,TRBV5-1,NA,ASEGEGRETQY
TRBJ2-7,TRBV11-2,NA,ASSLSLSYEQY
TRBJ2-5,TRBV5-6,TRBD2,ASSLREAGETQY
TRBJ2-3,TRBV28,NA,ASSHNREQSGPDTQY
TRBJ2-3,TRBV9,NA,ASSYRASSTDTQY
TRBJ1-4,TRBV10-3,TRBD1,AISESRQGAFEKLF
TRBJ1-2,TRBV7-8,NA,ASSLAGTTGYT
TRBJ2-1,TRBV25-1,NA,ASLGGPYNEQF
TRBJ1-2,TRBV5-1,NA,ASSLEQWAGYT
TRBJ1-2,TRBV7-2,TRBD1,ASSSGGAQGSNYGYT
TRBJ2-1,TRBV5-6,NA,ASSLLDAGSLGNEQF
TRBJ2-2,TRBV30,TRBD2,AWKGLAGYTGELF